A single sample gave rise to the 32 T cell receptor beta chains below, sequenced in a study of blood T cell repertoires in COVID-19. The assay was immunoSEQ multiplex PCR, and TCRdb's table has in-frame clones only and misses some. Of some 170,000 clones in the sample, about 81% were seen once. Sample: peripheral blood. These receptor sequences come from a human donor in a cohort sampled during active COVID-19.

The rearrangement links TRBV3-1 (or the pseudogene TRBV3-2) to TRBJ2-1; D may be TRBD2 (6 bases). With 3 bases removed from V and 15 bases from J, the gap between germline ends came to 15 bases. CDR3 length: 12 amino acids. Germline CDR1 and CDR2: LGHDT and YNNKEL (reference sequence). The chain's CDR3 is CASSQDYTTWFF. The CDR3 region has the DNA TGTGCCAGCAGCCAGGACTATACGACCTGGTTCTTC.

V and J are TRBV4-1 and TRBJ2-7; D is perhaps TRBD1 (7 bases). CDR1 and CDR2 (germline): MGHRA, YSYEKL. V dropped 3 bases and J dropped 9 bases, with 18 bases sitting between them. The CDR3 totals 14 residues. The DNA of the CDR3 is TGCGCCAGCAGCCAGGACGCAGGGGGGCGGCGGCAGTACTTC. Translation: CASSQDAGGRRQYF.

The chain uses TRBV30 and TRBJ1-5; no clear D gene. Trimming removed 0 bases at V and 5 bases at J, with 20 bases between. The CDR3 contains 17 residues. Germline-derived CDR1 and CDR2 are GTSNPN and SVGIG (reference sequence). CDR3 residues: CAWSVKSGSFFDQPQHF. CDR3 nucleotides: TGTGCCTGGAGTGTAAAGAGCGGCAGCTTTTTTGATCAGCCCCAGCATTTT.

The chain employs TRBV2 and TRBJ2-3, with 9 bases aligning to TRBD2. V lost 10 bases, J lost 2 bases, and 4 bases stayed unmatched. Germline CDR1 SNHLY, CDR2 FYNNEI. The CDR3 runs 13 residues. The CDR3 nucleotides read TGTGCCACCACGGGACTAGCCACAGATACGCAGTATTTT. Amino acids: CATTGLATDTQYF.

V and J are TRBV5-1 and TRBJ1-1, with 7 bases aligning to TRBD1. V trimming: 3 bases; J trimming: 3 bases; junction bases outside the gene matches: 2. This CDR3 is built from 13 residues. CDR1 and CDR2 from the germline V gene are SGHRS and YFSETQ. In nucleotides, the CDR3 is TGCGCCAGCAGCTCTCAGGGGGACACTGAAGCTTTCTTT. Amino acid sequence: CASSSQGDTEAFF.

The chain is built from TRBV28 and TRBJ2-2, with D unresolved. The germline CDR1 and CDR2 sequences are MDHEN and SYDVKM. The V gene lost 5 bases and the J gene lost 4 bases, with 11 bases spanning the gap. The CDR3 covers 14 residues. The CDR3 region is CASSIWASTGELFF. The CDR3 nucleotides read TGTGCCAGCAGTATTTGGGCCTCCACCGGGGAGCTGTTTTTT.

The chain has TRBV30 and TRBJ2-3; 8 bases agree with TRBD2. This CDR3 region has 15 residues. Looked up from germline, CDR1 is GTSNPN and CDR2 is SVGIG (reference sequence). Trimming took 4 bases from V and 4 from J; bases not matched to a gene: 10. DNA for the CDR3: TGTGCCTGGACCGATGTCGGGACTAGGTCAGATACGCAGTATTTT. This encodes CAWTDVGTRSDTQYF.

This chain uses TRBV2 with TRBJ1-1, with D uncertain. This CDR3 region has 15 residues. Germline CDR1 reads SNHLY; CDR2 reads FYNNEI. V lost 1 base, J lost 0 bases, and 9 bases lay in between. CDR3 sequence (DNA): TGTGCCAGCAGTGAAGAAGTATACATGAACACTGAAGCTTTCTTT. Its protein is CASSEEVYMNTEAFF.

V is TRBV28 and J is TRBJ2-7, with D possibly TRBD1 on 6 matching bases. The CDR3 is 13 residues long. V dropped 7 bases and J dropped 2 bases, with 12 bases sitting between them. Germline V lookup: CDR1 MDHEN, CDR2 SYDVKM. CDR3 in DNA: TGTGCCAGCAATTTCCAGGGGACCTACGAGCAGTACTTC. Translation gives CASNFQGTYEQYF.

This chain joins TRBV4-3 and TRBJ1-1; D perhaps matches TRBD1 (6 bases). The CDR3 totals 13 residues. Germline CDR1 LGHNA, CDR2 YSLEER. Trimming removed 6 bases at V and 3 bases at J, with 11 bases between. The CDR3 loop reads CASRLEGDTEAFF. The CDR3 DNA reads as TGCGCCAGCAGACTAGAGGGGGACACTGAAGCTTTCTTT.

The chain employs TRBV7-2 and TRBJ1-2, with 8 bases aligning to TRBD1. The CDR3 length is 14 residues. Losses at the gene ends were 3 bases for V and 5 bases for J; bases not matched to a gene: 5. Germline CDR1 reads SGHTA; CDR2 reads FQGNSA. The CDR3 region has the DNA TGTGCCAGCAGCTTCGGACAGGGACCGTATGGCTACACCTTC. Its translation: CASSFGQGPYGYTF.

The V call is TRBV2, the J call TRBJ2-3, with TRBD2 identical over 7 bases. The CDR3 runs 15 residues. V was clipped by 7 bases and J by 2 bases; unmatched bases: 9. Germline loops: CDR1 SNHLY, CDR2 FYNNEI. The CDR3 bases are TGTGCCAGCATTAACGGGGGGTTCTCCACAGATACGCAGTATTTT. It encodes CASINGGFSTDTQYF. The full variable domain, rest sourced from reference TRBV2 and TRBJ2-3, is EPEVTQTPSHQVTQMGQEVILRCVPISNHLYFYWYRQILGQKVEFLVSFYNNEISEKSEIFDDQFSVERPDGSNFTLKIRSTKLEDSAMYFCASINGGFSTDTQYFGPGTRLTVL.

This clone was seen a single time. The gene calls are TRBV18 and TRBJ2-2; 7 bases are shared with TRBD2. The CDR3 length is 14 residues. Germline lookup yields CDR1 KGHSH and CDR2 LQKENI. V lost 6 bases, J lost 6 bases, and 7 bases stayed unmatched. CDR3 sequence reads: CASSRTSGAGELFF. In DNA, the CDR3 is TGTGCCAGCTCCCGCACAAGCGGGGCCGGGGAGCTGTTTTTT.

The gene calls are TRBV7-2 and TRBJ2-7, with D possibly being TRBD2 (6 bases). There are 15 residues in the CDR3. Trimming took 4 bases from V and 0 from J, leaving 13 bases between them. The germline CDR1 and CDR2 sequences are SGHTA and FQGNSA. CDR3 region: CASSSSGGFSYEQYF. The CDR3 DNA reads TGTGCCAGCAGCTCCTCCGGAGGGTTCTCCTACGAGCAGTACTTC.

The genes are TRBV4-3 and TRBJ2-3; D is possibly TRBD2 (7 bases). CDR3 length: 18 residues. The V gene lost 4 bases and the J gene lost 1 base, with 21 bases spanning the gap. CDR1 is LGHNA, CDR2 YSLEER, per germline. CDR3 bases: TGCGCCAGCAGCCCCCGGGGGGACCCGGGGGCCGGCACAGATACGCAGTATTTT. This codes for CASSPRGDPGAGTDTQYF.

This clone has just a few counts. The rearrangement joins TRBV11-2 to TRBJ2-7, with D tentatively TRBD2 (5 bases). This CDR3 has 12 amino acids. From germline, CDR1 is SGHAT and CDR2 FQNNGV. V lost 9 bases to trimming and J lost 6 bases, with 15 bases between them. CDR3 protein: CASLREFGEQYF. CDR3 bases: TGTGCCAGTCTGAGGGAATTCGGCGAGCAGTACTTC.

The chain links TRBV7-9 to TRBJ1-6, with TRBD1 matching 10 bases. Germline CDR1 reads SEHNR; CDR2 reads FQNEAQ (reference sequence). The length of the CDR3 is 14 residues. The junction had 2 bases not matched to a gene; V was cut back by 4 bases and J by 8 bases. CDR3 in DNA: TGTGCCAGCAGCTCGGACAGGGGGGATTCACCCCTCCACTTT. It specifies CASSSDRGDSPLHF.

The rearrangement links TRBV5-4 to TRBJ2-7, with 8 bases matching TRBD1. The CDR3 has 14 residues. V lost 2 bases to trimming and J lost 3 bases; unmatched junction nucleotides: 4. Germline loops: CDR1 SGHNT, CDR2 YYREEE (reference sequence). The CDR3 DNA reads TGTGCCAGCAGCTTACAGGGGGGCTACTACGAGCAGTACTTC. This sequence encodes CASSLQGGYYEQYF. Full variable domain (rest looked up from reference TRBV5-4 and TRBJ2-7): ETGVTQSPTHLIKTRGQQVTLRCSSQSGHNTVSWYQQALGQGPQFIFQYYREEENGRGNFPPRFSGLQFPNYSSELNVNALELDDSALYLCASSLQGGYYEQYFGPGTRLTVT.

This clone was observed once. J is TRBJ2-3 and V is TRBV30; TRBD2 might be the D (6 bases). The germline V gene encodes CDR1 GTSNPN and CDR2 SVGIG (reference sequence). The CDR3 runs to 16 residues. V was cut by 3 bases and J by 6 bases, with 22 bases left in between. CDR3 DNA: TGTGCCTGGAGAGTAGGGCGGGGCCGGGCGTCTGATACGCAGTATTTT. It specifies CAWRVGRGRASDTQYF.

The V gene is TRBV9, the J gene TRBJ2-1; TRBD2 matches 10 bases. This CDR3 has 13 residues. After removal of 6 bases from V and 9 bases from J, the junction contained 6 bases not matched to a gene. Germline CDR1 and CDR2: SGDLS and YYNGEE. CDR3 DNA sequence: TGTGCCAGCACCCTAGCGGGAGAAGGTGAGCAGTTCTTC. It encodes CASTLAGEGEQFF.

The rearrangement joins TRBV30 to TRBJ2-2, with D uncertain. Germline V gene data show CDR1 as GTSNPN and CDR2 as SVGIG (reference sequence). V shed 0 bases and J shed 4 bases, with 6 bases lying between them. The CDR3 is 13 amino acids. CDR3 nucleotides: TGTGCCTGGAGTGTACTCCCCACCGGGGAGCTGTTTTTT. It is translated as CAWSVLPTGELFF.

This chain connects TRBV18 to TRBJ2-1; 12 bases are shared with TRBD2. The CDR3 runs to 15 residues. Trimming took 3 bases from V and 3 from J; bases not matched to a gene: 0. Germline CDR1 and CDR2: KGHSH and LQKENI. The DNA for the CDR3 is TGTGCCAGCTCACCGACTAGCGGGGGCTACAATGAGCAGTTCTTC. It encodes CASSPTSGGYNEQFF.

The V gene is TRBV11-2, the J gene TRBJ2-7; perhaps TRBD1 as D (6 bases). Germline lookup yields CDR1 SGHAT and CDR2 FQNNGV. The length of the CDR3 is 14 residues. The V end lost 6 bases, the J end lost 5 bases, and 17 bases lay between the germline ends. The CDR3 spells CASRTSDSSHEQYF. The DNA for the CDR3 is TGTGCCAGCAGGACTTCGGACAGTTCCCACGAGCAGTACTTC.

The chain carries TRBV9 and TRBJ2-5, with D perhaps matching TRBD1 (6 bases). The CDR3 has 14 amino acids. Per germline, CDR1 SGDLS and CDR2 YYNGEE. V was trimmed by 0 bases and J by 1 base, leaving 7 bases between them. CDR3 nucleotide sequence: TGTGCCAGCAGCGTAGGGGGGCCCCAAGAGACCCAGTACTTC. This gives the protein CASSVGGPQETQYF.

The CDR3 DNA is TGTGCCAGCAGCCTGAACAGGGTACAGCCCCAGCATTTT. Its protein is CASSLNRVQPQHF. The chain uses TRBV7-2 and TRBJ1-5; a weak D match, TRBD1 (6 bases). Per germline, CDR1 SGHTA and CDR2 FQGNSA. V lost 5 bases and J 7 bases, leaving 12 bases between the germline ends. This CDR3 has 13 amino acids.

The table lists this clone with a few counts. This chain uses TRBV10-3 with TRBJ1-1; 10 bases agree with TRBD1. J lost 1 base, V lost 4 bases, and 9 bases had no gene match. The length of the CDR3 is 17 residues. Germline CDR1 is ENHRY and CDR2 is SYGVKD. CDR3 in DNA: TGTGCCATCAGTGGGGTGAGGGACAGGGGACGGAACACTGAAGCTTTCTTT. This gives the protein CAISGVRDRGRNTEAFF.

V gene TRBV5-1 combines with J gene TRBJ1-1; unclear D gene. Trimming removed 4 bases from V and 2 bases from J, with 3 bases in between. This CDR3 region has 11 residues. Per the germline V gene, CDR1 is SGHRS and CDR2 is YFSETQ. The CDR3 bases are TGCGCCAGCAGCCAAAACACTGAAGCTTTCTTT. This gives the protein CASSQNTEAFF.

This clone has more than one count but fewer than ten. The chain uses TRBV25-1 and TRBJ2-2; the D is unclear. Germline CDR1 MGHDK, CDR2 SYGVNS. This CDR3 spans 12 amino acids. V lost 6 bases and J 3 bases, leaving 5 bases between the germline ends. The CDR3 here is CASSGYTGELFF. CDR3 coding DNA: TGTGCCAGCAGCGGGTACACCGGGGAGCTGTTTTTT.

The V call is TRBV9, the J call TRBJ2-3, with D possibly TRBD2 on 5 matching bases. Germline V lookup: CDR1 SGDLS, CDR2 YYNGEE. The length of the CDR3 is 16 residues. Trimming took 1 base from V and 2 from J, leaving 14 bases between them. The CDR3 nucleotides read TGTGCCAGCAGCGTAAGAGGGCAGGAGAACACAGATACGCAGTATTTT. It codes for CASSVRGQENTDTQYF.

The chain is built from TRBV6-2 or TRBV6-3 and TRBJ1-3; D unresolved. Trimming pared 2 bases from V and 6 bases from J, leaving 11 bases between. Germline CDR1 MNHEY, CDR2 SVGEGT. The CDR3 runs to 14 residues. CDR3 bases: TGTGCCAGCAGTTACGACGTAGGAGTAAACACCATATATTTT. Amino acids: CASSYDVGVNTIYF.

This clone showed up many times. The chain combines TRBV10-3 with TRBJ1-2; D might be TRBD1 (5 bases). The ends were cut back, 2 bases at V and 7 bases at J, with 14 bases in the middle. The CDR3 runs 14 residues. Looked up from germline, CDR1 is ENHRY and CDR2 is SYGVKD. The CDR3 here is CAISEVRDYSGYTF. The CDR3 coding sequence is TGTGCCATCAGTGAGGTCAGGGATTATTCTGGCTACACCTTC.

The rearrangement links TRBV5-5 to TRBJ2-7; 8 bases line up with TRBD1. CDR3 length: 15 residues. With 3 bases clipped from V and 3 bases from J, the junction kept 8 bases outside the gene matches. Looked up from germline, CDR1 is SGHKS and CDR2 is YYEKEE (reference sequence). The CDR3 sequence: CASSYTGTGHYEQYF. Here the CDR3 DNA reads TGTGCCAGCAGCTACACCGGGACAGGCCACTACGAGCAGTACTTC.